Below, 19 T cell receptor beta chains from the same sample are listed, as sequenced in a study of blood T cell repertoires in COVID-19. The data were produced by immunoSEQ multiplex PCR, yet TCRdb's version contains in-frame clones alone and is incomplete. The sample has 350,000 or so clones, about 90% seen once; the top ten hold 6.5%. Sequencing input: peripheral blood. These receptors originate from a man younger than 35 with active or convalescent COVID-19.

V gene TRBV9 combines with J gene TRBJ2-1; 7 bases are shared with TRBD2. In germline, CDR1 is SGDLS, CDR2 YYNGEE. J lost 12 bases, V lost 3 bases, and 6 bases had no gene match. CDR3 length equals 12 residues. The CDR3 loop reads CASSEQAGPQFF. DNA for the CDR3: TGTGCCAGCAGCGAACAAGCGGGACCGCAGTTCTTC.

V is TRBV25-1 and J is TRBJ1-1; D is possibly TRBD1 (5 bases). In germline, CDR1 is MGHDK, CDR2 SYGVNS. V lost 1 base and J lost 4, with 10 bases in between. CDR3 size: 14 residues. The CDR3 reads CASSESIRATEAFF. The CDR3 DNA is TGTGCCAGCAGTGAATCGATCAGGGCCACTGAAGCTTTCTTT.

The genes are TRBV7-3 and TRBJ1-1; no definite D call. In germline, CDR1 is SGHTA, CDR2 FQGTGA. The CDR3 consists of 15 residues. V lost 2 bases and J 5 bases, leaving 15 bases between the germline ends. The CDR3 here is CASSLYYNSGTEAFF. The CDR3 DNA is TGTGCCAGCAGCTTATACTATAATTCTGGGACTGAAGCTTTCTTT.

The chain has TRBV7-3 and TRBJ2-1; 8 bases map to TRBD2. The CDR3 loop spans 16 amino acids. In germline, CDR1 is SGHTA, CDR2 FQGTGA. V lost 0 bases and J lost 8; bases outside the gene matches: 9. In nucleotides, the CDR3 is TGTGCCAGCAGCTTAACCGGGAGGACTAGCACACATGAGCAGTTCTTC. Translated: CASSLTGRTSTHEQFF.

The chain's CDR3 is CATSGQERSDEQFF. The CDR3 nucleotides read TGTGCCACCAGCGGACAGGAGAGGAGCGATGAGCAGTTCTTC. The V and J genes are TRBV24-1 and TRBJ2-1; 7 bases line up with TRBD1. The V gene end was trimmed by 7 bases and the J gene end by 8 bases; junction bases not matched to a gene: 10. Germline CDR1 reads KGHDR; CDR2 reads SFDVKD. The CDR3 is 14 residues long.

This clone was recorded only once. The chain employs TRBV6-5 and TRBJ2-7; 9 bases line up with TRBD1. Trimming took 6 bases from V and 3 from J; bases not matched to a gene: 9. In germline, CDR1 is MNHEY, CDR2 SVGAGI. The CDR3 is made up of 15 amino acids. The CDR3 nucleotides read TGTGCCAGCAGGAGGGGCGGGACAGGGTTCTACGAGCAGTACTTC. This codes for CASRRGGTGFYEQYF.

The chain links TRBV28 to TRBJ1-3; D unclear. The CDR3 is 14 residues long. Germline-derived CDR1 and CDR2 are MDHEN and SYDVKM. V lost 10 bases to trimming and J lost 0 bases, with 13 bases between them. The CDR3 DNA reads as TGTGCCACCGCGCGGAGGTCCTCTGGAAACACCATATATTTT. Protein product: CATARRSSGNTIYF. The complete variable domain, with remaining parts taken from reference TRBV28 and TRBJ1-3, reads DVKVTQSSRYLVKRTGEKVFLECVQDMDHENMFWYRQDPGLGLRLIYFSYDVKMKEKGDIPEGYSVSREKKERFSLILESASTNQTSMYLCATARRSSGNTIYFGEGSWLTVV.

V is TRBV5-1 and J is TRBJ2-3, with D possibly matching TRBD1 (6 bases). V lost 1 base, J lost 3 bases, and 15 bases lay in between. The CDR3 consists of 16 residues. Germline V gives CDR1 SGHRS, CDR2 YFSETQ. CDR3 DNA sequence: TGCGCCAGCAGCTTGAGGCGGCAGGGGCATACAGATACGCAGTATTTT. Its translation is CASSLRRQGHTDTQYF.

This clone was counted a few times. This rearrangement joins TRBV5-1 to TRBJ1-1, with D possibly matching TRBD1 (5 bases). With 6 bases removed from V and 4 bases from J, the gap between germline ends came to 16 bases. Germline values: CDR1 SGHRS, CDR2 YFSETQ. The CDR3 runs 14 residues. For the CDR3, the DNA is TGCGCCAGCATGACGTGGGGCGCAGGCACTGAAGCTTTCTTT. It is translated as CASMTWGAGTEAFF.

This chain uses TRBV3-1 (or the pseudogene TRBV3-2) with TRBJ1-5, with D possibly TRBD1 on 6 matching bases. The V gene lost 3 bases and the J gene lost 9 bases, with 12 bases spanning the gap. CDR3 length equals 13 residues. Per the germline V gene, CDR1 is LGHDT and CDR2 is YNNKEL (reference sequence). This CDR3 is CASSQGAGTPQHF. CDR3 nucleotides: TGTGCCAGCAGCCAGGGGGCTGGGACGCCCCAGCATTTT.

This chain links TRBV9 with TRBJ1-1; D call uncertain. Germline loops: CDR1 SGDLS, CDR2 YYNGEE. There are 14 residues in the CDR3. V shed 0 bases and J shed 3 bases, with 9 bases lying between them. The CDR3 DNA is TGTGCCAGCAGCGTAGATCTGGGCTACACTGAAGCTTTCTTT. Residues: CASSVDLGYTEAFF. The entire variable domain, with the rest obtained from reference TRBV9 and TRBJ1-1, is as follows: DSGVTQTPKHLITATGQRVTLRCSPRSGDLSVYWYQQSLDQGLQFLIQYYNGEERAKGNILERFSAQQFPDLHSELNLSSLELGDSALYFCASSVDLGYTEAFFGQGTRLTVV.

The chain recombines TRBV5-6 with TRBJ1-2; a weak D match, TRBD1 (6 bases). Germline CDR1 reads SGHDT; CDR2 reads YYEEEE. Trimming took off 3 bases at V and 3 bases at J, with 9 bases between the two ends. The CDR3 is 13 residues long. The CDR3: CASSWDNDYGYTF. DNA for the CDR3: TGTGCCAGCAGCTGGGACAATGACTATGGCTACACCTTC.

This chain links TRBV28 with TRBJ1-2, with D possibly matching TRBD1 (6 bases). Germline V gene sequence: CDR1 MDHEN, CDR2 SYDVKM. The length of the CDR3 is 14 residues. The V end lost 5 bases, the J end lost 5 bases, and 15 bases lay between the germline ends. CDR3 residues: CASSIQGFGYGYTF. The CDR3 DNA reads TGTGCCAGCAGTATACAGGGCTTTGGGTATGGCTACACCTTC.

CDR3: CASSQGHTNYGYTF. CDR3 DNA sequence: TGTGCCAGCAGCCAGGGGCACACTAACTATGGCTACACCTTC. The V call is TRBV3-1 (or the pseudogene TRBV3-2), the J call TRBJ1-2; TRBD1 is a possible D gene (5 bases). V was trimmed by 3 bases and J by 0 bases, leaving 8 bases between them. The CDR3 covers 14 residues. CDR1 is LGHDT and CDR2 is YNNKEL in the germline V gene (reference sequence).

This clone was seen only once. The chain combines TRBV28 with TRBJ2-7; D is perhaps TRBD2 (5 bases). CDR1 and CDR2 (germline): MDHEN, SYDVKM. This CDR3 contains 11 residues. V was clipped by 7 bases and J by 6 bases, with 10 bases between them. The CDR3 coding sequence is TGTGCCAGCACCATTGGGAGCGAGCAGTACTTC. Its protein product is CASTIGSEQYF.

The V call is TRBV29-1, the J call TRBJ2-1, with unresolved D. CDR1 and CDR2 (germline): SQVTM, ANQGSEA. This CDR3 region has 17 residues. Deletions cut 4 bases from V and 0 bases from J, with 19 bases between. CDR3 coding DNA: TGCAGCGTTGTCCCGAACCTCGCGACATTCTCCTACAATGAGCAGTTCTTC. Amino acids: CSVVPNLATFSYNEQFF.

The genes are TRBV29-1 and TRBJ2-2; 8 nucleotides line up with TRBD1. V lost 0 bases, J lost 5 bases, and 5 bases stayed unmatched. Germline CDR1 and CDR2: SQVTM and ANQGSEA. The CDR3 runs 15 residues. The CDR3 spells CSVEEGTGWTGELFF. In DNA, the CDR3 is TGCAGCGTTGAAGAGGGGACAGGCTGGACCGGGGAGCTGTTTTTT.

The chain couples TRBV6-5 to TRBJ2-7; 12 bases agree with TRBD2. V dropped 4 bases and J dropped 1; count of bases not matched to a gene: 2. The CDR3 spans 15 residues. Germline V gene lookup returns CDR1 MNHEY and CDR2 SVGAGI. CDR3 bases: TGTGCCAGCAGTTGGACTAGCGGGAATTCCTACGAGCAGTACTTC. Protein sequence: CASSWTSGNSYEQYF.

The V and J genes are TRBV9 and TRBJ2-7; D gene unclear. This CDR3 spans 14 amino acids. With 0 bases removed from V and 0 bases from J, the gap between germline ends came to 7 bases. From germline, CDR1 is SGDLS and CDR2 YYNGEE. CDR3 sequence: CASSVGGNSYEQYF. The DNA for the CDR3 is TGTGCCAGCAGCGTAGGAGGAAACTCCTACGAGCAGTACTTC. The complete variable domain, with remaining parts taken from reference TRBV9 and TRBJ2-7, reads DSGVTQTPKHLITATGQRVTLRCSPRSGDLSVYWYQQSLDQGLQFLIQYYNGEERAKGNILERFSAQQFPDLHSELNLSSLELGDSALYFCASSVGGNSYEQYFGPGTRLTVT.